Detailed here is one T cell receptor beta chain. Its matching antigen is unknown. The data originate from a study of cytomegalovirus exposure and HLA in healthy donors. Study-level results: After further analysis at a later stage, 16,951 TCR beta sequences were associated with HLA alleles at 0.05 false discovery rate. With later analysis, a missense DCLRE1C variant became linked to TCR beta V- and J-gene trimming. What a later analysis reportedly showed was that an Asian-associated ancestry cluster had fewer N-insertions than the approximately 720-donor mean. Presence/absence analyses took donor sequencing depth as roughly uniform.

It was with 60 Vbeta and 13 Jbeta primers that the PCR ran. The repertoire was sequenced with immunoSEQ multiplex PCR; TCRdb's copy has only in-frame clones and lacks some. The sample totals about 55,000 clones; its top ten clones hold roughly 9.6%. V was clipped by 5 bases and J by 2 bases; unmatched bases: 3. The CDR3 is 15 amino acids. Germline V gene data show CDR1 as SGHAT and CDR2 as FQNNGV. The chain carries TRBV11-2 and TRBJ1-1, with 12 positions matching TRBD1. The sample comprised PBMCs. The clonotype was recovered from a man in his fifties in good health and CMV-seropositive. CDR3: CASSRGTGGNTEAFF. CDR3 nucleotides: TGTGCCAGCAGCCGCGGGACAGGGGGCAACACTGAAGCTTTCTTT.